The 2 T cell receptor beta chains below were found in one sample sequenced in a study of a mutant IDH1 vaccine in newly diagnosed glioma. Their specific antigens are unknown. Time point of the sample: week 11, during vaccination. A 20-mer mutant IDH1 peptide at 300 ug was injected subcutaneously with topical imiquimod. Method: immunoSEQ multiplex PCR; TCRdb's copy keeps in-frame clones and lacks some. The sample includes about 130,000 clones, just under 80% of them seen just once. This material consisted of PBMCs, taken from a glioma patient whose treatment included an IDH1 peptide vaccine. The receptor source for this set is a man aged 40-50 years with glioma.

The CDR3 nucleotides read TGTGCCATCAGTGAGTCACGGGGGCCCACCACCTACGAGCAGTACTTC. It specifies CAISESRGPTTYEQYF. The V gene is TRBV10-3, the J gene TRBJ2-7; either TRBD1 or TRBD2 may fit D (6 bases each). The CDR3 runs to 16 residues. Trimming removed 0 bases at V and 2 bases at J, with 14 bases between. Germline assignment: CDR1 ENHRY and CDR2 SYGVKD.

The chain links TRBV15 to TRBJ2-7; D is perhaps TRBD1 (6 bases). The CDR3 runs 13 residues. Germline CDR1 is LNHNV and CDR2 is YYDKDF (reference sequence). V was pared by 0 bases and J by 6 bases, with 9 bases between. The CDR3 DNA is TGTGCCACCAGCAGAGATAGGGGGAGCGAGCAGTACTTC. This encodes CATSRDRGSEQYF.